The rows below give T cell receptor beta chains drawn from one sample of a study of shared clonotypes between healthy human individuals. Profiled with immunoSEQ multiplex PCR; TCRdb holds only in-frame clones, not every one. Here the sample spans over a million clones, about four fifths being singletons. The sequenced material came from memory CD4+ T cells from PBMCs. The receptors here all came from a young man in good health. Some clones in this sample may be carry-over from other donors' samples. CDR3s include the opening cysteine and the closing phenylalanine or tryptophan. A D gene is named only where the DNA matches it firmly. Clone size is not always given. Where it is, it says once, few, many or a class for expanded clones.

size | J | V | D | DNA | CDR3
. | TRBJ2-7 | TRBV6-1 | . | TGTGCCAGCAGTGAACAGGGCAGGGAGTATAACGAGCAGTACTTC | CASSEQGREYNEQYF
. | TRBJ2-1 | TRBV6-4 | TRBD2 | TGTGCCAGCAGTGCCCGCCCGACCAACCCGACTAGCGGGAGTATGGAGCAGTTCTTC | CASSARPTNPTSGSMEQFF
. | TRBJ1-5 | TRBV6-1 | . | TGTGCCAGCATTCCGACTCATAGCAATCAGCCCCAGCATTTT | CASIPTHSNQPQHF
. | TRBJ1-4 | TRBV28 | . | TGTGCCAGCAGTTTTTTCGGAAGACTGTTTTTT | CASSFFGRLFF
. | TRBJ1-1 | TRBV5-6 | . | TGTGCCAGCAGCTTACTCTTGACTGAAGCTTTCTTT | CASSLLLTEAFF
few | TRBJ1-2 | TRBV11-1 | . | TGTGCCAGCAGCCCTGCCCTTCACTATGGCTACACCTTC | CASSPALHYGYTF
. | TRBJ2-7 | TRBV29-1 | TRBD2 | TGCAGCGTTGTCGGGACTAGCGGGCCCAGAGTACTCTACGAGCAGTACTTC | CSVVGTSGPRVLYEQYF
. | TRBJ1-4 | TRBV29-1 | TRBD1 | TGCAGCGTTGAGCTCGGGACAGCCGCTAATGAAAAACTGTTTTTT | CSVELGTAANEKLFF
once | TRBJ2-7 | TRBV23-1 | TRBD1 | TGCGCCAGCAGTCATAGGGACAGGATCTACGAGCAGTACTTC | CASSHRDRIYEQYF
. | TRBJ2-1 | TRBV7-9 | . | TGTGCCAGCAGCGTAGAAAGAAGCTCCTACAATGAGCAGTTCTTC | CASSVERSSYNEQFF
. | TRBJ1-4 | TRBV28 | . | TGTGCCAGCAGTTCACTGGGAGGAGGGGGTGAAAAACTGTTTTTT | CASSSLGGGGEKLFF
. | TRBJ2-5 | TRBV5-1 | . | TGCGCCAGCAGCTTGGACAGTCCCCAGTACTTC | CASSLDSPQYF
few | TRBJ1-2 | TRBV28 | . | TGTGCCAGCAGTTTAGAAGGGGGTAGGAGCTATGGCTACACCTTC | CASSLEGGRSYGYTF
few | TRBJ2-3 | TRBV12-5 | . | TGTGCTAGTGGAATCACAGATACGCAGTATTTT | CASGITDTQYF
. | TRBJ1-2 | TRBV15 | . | TGTGCCACCAGCAGGAAAGACAGCGGCTATGGCTACACCTTC | CATSRKDSGYGYTF
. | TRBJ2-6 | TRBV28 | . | TGTGCCAGCAGTTCCTTCGCTGCAGGACGCTCTGGGGCCAACGTCCTGACTTTC | CASSSFAAGRSGANVLTF
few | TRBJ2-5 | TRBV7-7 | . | TGTGCCAGCAGCTTAGAAGGGGGGACCCAGTACTTC | CASSLEGGTQYF
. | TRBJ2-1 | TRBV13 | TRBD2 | TGTGCCAGCAGCTCCGGGACTAGCGCACACAATGAGCAGTTCTTC | CASSSGTSAHNEQFF
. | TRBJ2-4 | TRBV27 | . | TGTGCCAGCAGTTTCTCCACGACCATAAACATTCAGTACTTC | CASSFSTTINIQYF
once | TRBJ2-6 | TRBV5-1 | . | TGCGCCAGCAGCCCCATTCCCACCCAGAGGAACTCTGGGGCCAACGTCCTGACTTTC | CASSPIPTQRNSGANVLTF
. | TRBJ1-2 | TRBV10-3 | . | TGTGCCATCAGAGCTGGGGACGGATCTAACTATGGCTACACCTTC | CAIRAGDGSNYGYTF
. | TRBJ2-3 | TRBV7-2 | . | TGTGCCAGCAGCTTAGTCTCAGGGCGGACAGATACGCAGTATTTT | CASSLVSGRTDTQYF
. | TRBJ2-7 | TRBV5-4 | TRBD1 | TGTGCCAGCAGCTTGGGAGGGACAGGCTCATCCTACGAGCAGTACTTC | CASSLGGTGSSYEQYF
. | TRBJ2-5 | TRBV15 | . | TGTGCCACCAGCAGGAAAGAGACCCAGTACTTC | CATSRKETQYF
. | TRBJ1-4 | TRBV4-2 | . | TGTGCCAGCAGCCATCCCGCTAATGAAAAACTGTTTTTT | CASSHPANEKLFF
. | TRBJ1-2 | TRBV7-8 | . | TGTGCCAGCAGTATATACGTCAGGGAACCCTATGGCTACACCTTC | CASSIYVREPYGYTF
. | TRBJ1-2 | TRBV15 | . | TGTGCCACCAGCAGAGATAAGTTAGTGGGAGGCTACACCTTC | CATSRDKLVGGYTF
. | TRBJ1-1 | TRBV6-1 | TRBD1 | TGTGCCAGCAGTGACCTCTCCCGGGACAGGGCTACTGAAGCTTTCTTT | CASSDLSRDRATEAFF
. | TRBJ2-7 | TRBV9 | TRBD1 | TGTGCCAGCAGCGCGACAGGGGGAGGCTACGAGCAGTACTTC | CASSATGGGYEQYF
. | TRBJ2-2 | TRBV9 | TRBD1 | TGTGCCAGCAGCGTAGCGGATTGGGACAGGGCCACCGGGGAGCTGTTTTTT | CASSVADWDRATGELFF
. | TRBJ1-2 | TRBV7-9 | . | TGTGCCAGCAGCTTAGTGGGTCCCGGGGTCTATGGCTACACCTTC | CASSLVGPGVYGYTF
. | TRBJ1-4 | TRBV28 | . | TGTGCCAGCAACCTGAATGGGGGGGGTAGTGAAAAACTGTTTTTT | CASNLNGGGSEKLFF
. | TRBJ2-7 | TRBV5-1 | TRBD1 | TGCGCCAGCAGCTCAAGACCGGGACAGGGGATCAACGAGCAGTACTTC | CASSSRPGQGINEQYF
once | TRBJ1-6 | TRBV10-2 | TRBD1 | TGCGCCAGCAGTCTCGCAGGACAGGTTAATTCACCCCTCCACTTT | CASSLAGQVNSPLHF
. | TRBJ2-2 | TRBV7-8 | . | TGTGCCAGCAGCCCGGGACGCCCGAACACCGGGGAGCTGTTTTTT | CASSPGRPNTGELFF
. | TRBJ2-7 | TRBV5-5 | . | TGTGCCAGCAGCCGCCCGGGGCTCTACGAGCAGTACTTC | CASSRPGLYEQYF
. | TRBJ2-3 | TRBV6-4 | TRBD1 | TGTGCCAGCAGTGACTCCAGGGGGTTCGGGACAGATACGCAGTATTTT | CASSDSRGFGTDTQYF
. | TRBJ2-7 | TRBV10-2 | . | TGCGCCAGCACGGGACGGTTATCCTACGAGCAGTACTTC | CASTGRLSYEQYF
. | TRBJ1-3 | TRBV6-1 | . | TGTGCCAGCAGTGAAAACACCATATATTTT | CASSENTIYF
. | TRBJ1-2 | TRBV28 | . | TGTGCCAGCAACGCCCCACTCCACTATGGCTACACCTTC | CASNAPLHYGYTF
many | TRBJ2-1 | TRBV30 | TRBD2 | TGTGCCTGGGGGGAGGGGCCAAACAATGAGCAGTTCTTC | CAWGEGPNNEQFF
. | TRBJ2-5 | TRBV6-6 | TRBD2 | TGTGCCAGCAGGCGGGGGCTAGCGGGAGAGACCCAGTACTTC | CASRRGLAGETQYF
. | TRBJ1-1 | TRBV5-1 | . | TGCGCCAGCAGCACCCGCCGGGGGGCGGGCACTGAAGCTTTCTTT | CASSTRRGAGTEAFF
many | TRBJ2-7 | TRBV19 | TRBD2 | TGTGCCAGTAGTATGAGGGGACTAGCGGGAGTGGGCCCATACGAGCAGTACTTC | CASSMRGLAGVGPYEQYF
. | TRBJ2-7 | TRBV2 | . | TGTGCCAGCAGTGAAAACCTCTACGAGCAGTACTTC | CASSENLYEQYF
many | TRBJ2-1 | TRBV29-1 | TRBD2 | TGCAGCGTTGGCGGACTAGCGGGAAGGGGGCTCAACAATGAGCAGTTCTTC | CSVGGLAGRGLNNEQFF
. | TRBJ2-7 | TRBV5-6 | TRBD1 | TGTGCCAGCAGCTGGACAGGGCGCACCTACGAGCAGTACTTC | CASSWTGRTYEQYF
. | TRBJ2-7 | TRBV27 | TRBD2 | TGTGCCAGCAGTCTAGCTAGCGGTAGGACCTACGAGCAGTACTTC | CASSLASGRTYEQYF
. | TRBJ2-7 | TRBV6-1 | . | TGTGCCAGCAGTGAAGGAGGGACAATTTACGAGCAGTACTTC | CASSEGGTIYEQYF
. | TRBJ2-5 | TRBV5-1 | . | TGCGCCAGCAGCTTGGCGGGGGGCGCGGAGACCCAGTACTTC | CASSLAGGAETQYF
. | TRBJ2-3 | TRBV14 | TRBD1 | TGTGCCAGCAGCTGGGACAGGGGAGATACGCAGTATTTT | CASSWDRGDTQYF
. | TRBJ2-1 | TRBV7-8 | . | TGTGCCAGCAGCTCGACGGACAGTTACAAAAGGAATGAGCAGTTCTTC | CASSSTDSYKRNEQFF
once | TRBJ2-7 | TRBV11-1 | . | TGTGCCAGCAGCTTAGCACGGGCCTACGAGCAGTACTTC | CASSLARAYEQYF
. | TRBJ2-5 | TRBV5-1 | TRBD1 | TGCGCCAGCAGCTCGGGACAGGTTCAAGAGACCCAGTACTTC | CASSSGQVQETQYF
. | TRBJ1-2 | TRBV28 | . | TGTGCCACTAAGACCCCTAACTATGGCTACACCTTC | CATKTPNYGYTF
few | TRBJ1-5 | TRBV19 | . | TGTGCCAGTAGTATAGAAGGGGGATCGCCCCAGCATTTT | CASSIEGGSPQHF
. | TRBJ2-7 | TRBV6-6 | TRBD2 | TGTGCCAGCAGTTTGGCGGGAGCCTACGAGCAGTACTTC | CASSLAGAYEQYF
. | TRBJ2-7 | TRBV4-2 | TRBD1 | TGTGCCAGCAGAGCTGGGGACAGGCTCTCCTACGAGCAGTACTTC | CASRAGDRLSYEQYF
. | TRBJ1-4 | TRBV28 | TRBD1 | TGTGCCAGCAGGCTGACACAGGGGGCTAATGAAAAACTGTTTTTT | CASRLTQGANEKLFF
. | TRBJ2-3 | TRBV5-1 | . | TGCGCCAGCAGCTTCGGCCGCGAGGCAGATACGCAGTATTTT | CASSFGREADTQYF